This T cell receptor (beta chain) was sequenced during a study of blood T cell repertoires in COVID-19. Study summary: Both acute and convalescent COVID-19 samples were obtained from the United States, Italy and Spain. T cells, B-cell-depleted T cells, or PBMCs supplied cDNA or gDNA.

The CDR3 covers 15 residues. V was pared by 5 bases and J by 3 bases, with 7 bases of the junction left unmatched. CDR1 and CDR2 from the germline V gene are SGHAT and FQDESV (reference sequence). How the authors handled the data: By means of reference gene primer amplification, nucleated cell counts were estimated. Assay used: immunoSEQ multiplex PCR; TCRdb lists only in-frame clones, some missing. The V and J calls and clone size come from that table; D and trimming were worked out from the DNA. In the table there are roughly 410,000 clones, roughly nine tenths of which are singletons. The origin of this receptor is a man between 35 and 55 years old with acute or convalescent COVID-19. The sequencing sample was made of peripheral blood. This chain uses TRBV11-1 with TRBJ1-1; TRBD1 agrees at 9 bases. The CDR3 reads CASSHWDRADTEAFF. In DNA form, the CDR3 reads TGTGCCAGCAGCCATTGGGACAGGGCTGACACTGAAGCTTTCTTT.